This entry describes one TCR beta chain. The antigen is unknown. This record comes from a study of early T cells in non-severe SARS-CoV-2 infection. As for the study in general: The chains were unpaired, and the sequenced material was bulk RNA from unsorted whole blood. Overall study results and limits: Matches to VDJdb favored anti-spike CD8 responses and missed private and CD4 specificities.

Molecules of cDNA were individually given unique molecular identifiers that were attached to them. TCRdb recomputed calls from the 5' RACE reads with MiXCR, one row per CDR3 protein. The table shows roughly 65,000 distinct CDR3 sequences, with about 12% occurring only once. Germline CDR1 DFQATT, CDR2 SNEGSKA (reference sequence). V was clipped by 6 bases and J by 0 bases, with 14 bases between them. This CDR3 has 14 amino acids. The sequence was obtained from an adult who was a healthcare worker with PCR-confirmed SARS-CoV-2 infection or an uninfected control (not recorded which). Source material: whole blood. This sequence joins TRBV20-1 and TRBJ1-1, with D tentatively TRBD1 (5 bases). For the CDR3, the DNA is TGCAGTGCACCCCGACAGAACATGAACACTGAAGCTTTCTTT. It codes for CSAPRQNMNTEAFF.